These T cell receptor beta chains were read from a single sample in a study of shared clonotypes between healthy human individuals. The protocol was immunoSEQ multiplex PCR, while the TCRdb copy is restricted to in-frame clones and leaves out a portion. The top ten hold roughly 0.56% of the sample, which has more than 1 million clones, 78% seen once. The sequenced material came from memory CD4+ T cells from PBMCs. The receptor source for this set is a man in his late teens or twenties in good health. Some clones in this sample may be carry-over from other donors' samples. The CDR3 runs from the conserved cysteine through the conserved F or W. Fields, in order: J gene, clone size, V gene, D gene, CDR3 protein, CDR3 DNA. The D gene is left open where the match is weak. Size is stated for part of the rows, as once, few or many counts, or as a class when the clone is expanded.

TRBJ1-5	.	TRBV5-1	TRBD1	CASRPGTGAGQPQHF	TGCGCCAGCAGGCCCGGGACAGGGGCGGGTCAGCCCCAGCATTTT
TRBJ1-2	.	TRBV9	TRBD1	CASSVEAGGYGYTF	TGTGCCAGCAGCGTAGAGGCAGGGGGCTATGGCTACACCTTC
TRBJ2-2	.	TRBV5-5	.	CASSQNWAPSTGELFF	TGTGCCAGCAGCCAGAACTGGGCCCCGAGCACCGGGGAGCTGTTTTTT
TRBJ2-5	.	TRBV5-1	.	CASSLSSGQETQYF	TGCGCCAGCAGCTTAAGTTCGGGCCAAGAGACCCAGTACTTC
TRBJ2-7	.	TRBV28	TRBD1	CASSSGAGGNYEQYF	TGTGCCAGCAGTTCCGGGGCAGGGGGAAACTACGAGCAGTACTTC
TRBJ1-2	.	TRBV6-5	.	CASIPRRGYGYTF	TGTGCCAGCATCCCCAGGCGAGGATATGGCTACACCTTC
TRBJ2-3	.	TRBV29-1	.	CSVGPGTDTQYF	TGCAGCGTTGGTCCGGGCACAGATACGCAGTATTTT
TRBJ2-7	.	TRBV25-1	.	CASSEGAAPREYF	TGTGCCAGCAGTGAAGGGGCGGCCCCCCGGGAGTACTTC
TRBJ1-5	.	TRBV27	.	CASSLGADQPQHF	TGTGCCAGCAGTTTGGGGGCTGATCAGCCCCAGCATTTT
TRBJ2-3	.	TRBV28	TRBD2	CASSPFSGRGGSTQYF	TGTGCCAGCAGTCCCTTCAGCGGGAGAGGGGGTAGTACGCAGTATTTT
TRBJ1-4	many	TRBV4-1	TRBD1	CASSPPIRQGAEKLFF	TGCGCCAGCAGCCCTCCGATCAGACAGGGGGCTGAAAAACTGTTTTTT
TRBJ2-7	.	TRBV29-1	.	CSVGAGTYEQYF	TGCAGCGTTGGGGCCGGCACCTACGAGCAGTACTTC
TRBJ2-7	many	TRBV6-1	.	CASSAETSSGYF	TGTGCCAGCAGTGCGGAGACAAGTTCGGGGTACTTC
TRBJ1-2	.	TRBV7-6	.	CASSLAGPGNYGYTF	TGTGCCAGCAGCTTAGCCGGCCCCGGTAACTATGGCTACACCTTC
TRBJ2-5	.	TRBV19	.	CASSFSAQRGQYF	TGTGCCAGTAGTTTTAGCGCCCAACGGGGCCAGTACTTC
TRBJ1-1	.	TRBV6-1	.	CASTGTRLMNTEAFF	TGTGCCAGCACAGGGACAAGACTTATGAACACTGAAGCTTTCTTT
TRBJ2-3	.	TRBV6-7	TRBD1	CASSYSIRGPDTQYF	TGTGCCAGCAGTTACTCGATTAGGGGGCCAGATACGCAGTATTTT
TRBJ1-1	few	TRBV18	TRBD1	CASSPSPQGTEAFF	TGTGCCAGCTCACCAAGTCCACAGGGGACTGAAGCTTTCTTT
TRBJ1-5	.	TRBV19	.	CASRWRVGGNNQPQHF	TGTGCCAGTAGGTGGAGAGTAGGGGGAAACAATCAGCCCCAGCATTTT
TRBJ2-3	.	TRBV5-8	.	CASSSGGRTDTQYF	TGTGCCAGCAGCTCAGGGGGGCGCACAGATACGCAGTATTTT
TRBJ2-7	.	TRBV28	TRBD1	CASSFPPWDRTYEQYF	TGTGCCAGCAGTTTCCCCCCTTGGGACAGAACCTACGAGCAGTACTTC
TRBJ2-1	few	TRBV7-3	.	CASSFSAVDNEQFF	TGTGCCAGCAGCTTCTCAGCCGTCGACAATGAGCAGTTCTTC
TRBJ2-2	.	TRBV15	.	CATSRDRDTGELFF	TGTGCCACCAGCAGAGATCGGGATACCGGGGAGCTGTTTTTT
TRBJ1-1	few	TRBV11-2	.	CASSLEGTGAFF	TGTGCCAGCAGCTTAGAGGGGACGGGAGCTTTCTTT
TRBJ1-4	once	TRBV5-1	.	CASAGAVGATNEKLFF	TGCGCCAGTGCAGGGGCTGTAGGGGCAACTAATGAAAAACTGTTTTTT
TRBJ2-3	.	TRBV4-2	.	CASSLRRDSSSDTQYF	TGTGCCAGCAGCCTTCGCCGGGACTCCTCATCGGATACGCAGTATTTT
TRBJ2-5	.	TRBV6-1	.	CASSENRETQYF	TGTGCCAGCAGTGAAAACAGGGAGACCCAGTACTTC
TRBJ1-2	.	TRBV19	.	CASRAGEANYGYTF	TGTGCCAGTAGGGCAGGGGAAGCTAACTATGGCTACACCTTC
TRBJ2-7	.	TRBV27	TRBD2	CASSVGREGMSGEQYF	TGTGCCAGCAGCGTAGGGCGGGAGGGAATGTCGGGTGAGCAGTACTTC
TRBJ2-2	many	TRBV4-3	TRBD1	CASSQGRAGGFGGELFF	TGCGCCAGCAGCCAAGGAAGGGCAGGGGGCTTTGGCGGGGAGCTGTTTTTT
TRBJ1-1	.	TRBV27	.	CASSLGFRDMGRTEAFF	TGTGCCAGCAGTCTGGGGTTCCGGGACATGGGGAGAACTGAAGCTTTCTTT
TRBJ2-7	.	TRBV18	TRBD2	CASSQASGRTYEQYF	TGTGCCAGCTCCCAGGCTAGCGGGAGAACCTACGAGCAGTACTTC
TRBJ1-1	.	TRBV19	.	CASRFRGNTEAFF	TGTGCCAGTAGATTCAGGGGAAACACTGAAGCTTTCTTT
TRBJ2-2	.	TRBV4-1	TRBD2	CASSQARTSGRGDTGELFF	TGCGCCAGCAGCCAAGCTCGGACTAGCGGGCGTGGGGACACCGGGGAGCTGTTTTTT
TRBJ2-7	.	TRBV2	TRBD1	CASSYYRTGPTDEQYF	TGTGCCAGCAGTTACTACCGGACAGGTCCAACAGACGAGCAGTACTTC
TRBJ2-7	.	TRBV5-4	TRBD2	CASSLVPGLAAYEQYF	TGTGCCAGCAGCTTGGTCCCGGGACTAGCGGCCTACGAGCAGTACTTC
TRBJ1-3	.	TRBV19	.	CASSWTISGNTIYF	TGTGCCAGTAGCTGGACAATCTCTGGAAACACCATATATTTT
TRBJ2-7	.	TRBV19	.	CASSSQGREQYF	TGTGCCAGTAGCTCCCAGGGGCGCGAGCAGTACTTC
TRBJ1-1	.	TRBV19	.	CASRGSGTEAFF	TGTGCCAGTAGAGGGTCTGGAACTGAAGCTTTCTTT
TRBJ2-7	few	TRBV29-1	TRBD1	CSVGRDSTTYEQYF	TGCAGCGTTGGCCGGGACAGCACTACCTACGAGCAGTACTTC
TRBJ2-1	.	TRBV9	TRBD2	CASSVGLGLAENEQFF	TGTGCCAGCAGCGTAGGACTGGGACTAGCGGAAAATGAGCAGTTCTTC
TRBJ1-4	once	TRBV19	TRBD1	CASSGQGATNEKLFF	TGTGCCAGTAGTGGACAGGGGGCAACTAATGAAAAACTGTTTTTT
TRBJ1-4	few	TRBV30	.	CAWSLQKKLFF	TGTGCCTGGAGTCTGCAGAAAAAACTGTTTTTT
TRBJ2-1	.	TRBV20-1	.	CSAPFNEQFF	TGCAGTGCTCCTTTTAATGAGCAGTTCTTC
TRBJ1-1	.	TRBV28	TRBD1	CASSLRGLNTEAFF	TGTGCCAGCAGTCTCAGGGGGCTGAACACTGAAGCTTTCTTT
TRBJ2-5	.	TRBV4-1	TRBD2	CASSKGLAGVETQYF	TGCGCCAGCAGCAAGGGACTAGCGGGAGTTGAGACCCAGTACTTC
TRBJ1-2	.	TRBV27	TRBD1	CASRGQGAGNYGYTF	TGTGCCAGCAGAGGACAGGGGGCTGGTAACTATGGCTACACCTTC
TRBJ2-5	.	TRBV27	TRBD2	CASSRGAGGETQYF	TGTGCCAGCAGTCGAGGAGCGGGAGGAGAGACCCAGTACTTC
TRBJ1-5	once	TRBV28	.	CASSLITGYSNQPQHF	TGTGCCAGCAGTCTAATAACAGGTTATAGCAATCAGCCCCAGCATTTT
TRBJ2-2	.	TRBV7-7	.	CASSFSGHGELFF	TGTGCCAGCAGCTTTAGTGGGCACGGGGAGCTGTTTTTT
TRBJ1-1	few	TRBV7-9	.	CASSWWENTEAFF	TGTGCCAGCAGCTGGTGGGAGAACACTGAAGCTTTCTTT